This entry lists 27 T cell receptor beta chains sequenced from one sample in a study of regulatory T cells in long-lasting Graves disease (TCRdb year 2021). Libraries were constructed by multiplex PCR. This sample was sequenced with an Illumina HiSeq 4000. TCR beta libraries were built with iRepertoire HTBI primers and Arm-PCR amplification of CDR3 regions. TCRdb applied fastp at Q25 and MiXCR to the public reads, then kept only in-frame beta chains. Rows matching on CDR3 protein sequence are summarized as one entry with the most common DNA and genes. The sample table shows about 470,000 distinct CDR3 sequences, and 20% to 25% are seen once. The biggest ten clones account for less than 9% of the sample. The sample's time point label is to be understood as: persistent/refractory GD, antithyroid drugs over 5 years with positive TRAb. RNA was extracted from PBMCs in TRIzol for both TCR sequencing and RNA sequencing.

The specimen comprised peripheral blood mononuclear cells (PBMCs), sampled when the disease was refractory, from a patient treated with antithyroid drugs. The receptors originated from a female donor with Graves disease.

There are a few counts of this clonotype. The V and J genes are TRBV15 and TRBJ2-7; tentatively, D is TRBD2 (6 bases). The CDR3 is made up of 17 amino acids. In germline, CDR1 is LNHNV, CDR2 YYDKDF (reference sequence). Trimming pared 4 bases from V and 7 bases from J, leaving 26 bases between. CDR3 in amino acids: CATSKRSGTGVVLEQYF. Written as DNA, the CDR3 is TGTGCCACCAGCAAGAGATCAGGAACGGGAGTCGTTTTAGAGCAGTACTTC. The full variable domain, its missing parts supplied by reference TRBV15 and TRBJ2-7, is DAMVIQNPRYQVTQFGKPVTLSCSQTLNHNVMYWYQQKSSQAPKLLFHYYDKDFNNEADTPDNFQSRRPNTSFCFLDIRSPGLGDTAMYLCATSKRSGTGVVLEQYFGPGTRLTVT.

This clonotype has only a few counts. This chain connects TRBV12-3 or TRBV12-4 to TRBJ1-1, with D possibly TRBD1 on 5 matching bases. The CDR3 sequence is 12 residues long. With 7 bases removed from V and 4 bases from J, the gap between germline ends came to 10 bases. CDR3 DNA: TGTGCCAGCATGGGGGAGAGCACTGAAGCTTTCTTT. Amino acid sequence: CASMGESTEAFF.

This clonotype was seen only a few times. This chain joins TRBV7-9 and TRBJ1-2; D remains ambiguous. The germline V and J ends were trimmed by 4 bases and 6 bases, with 15 bases remaining between them. The germline gives CDR1 SEHNR, CDR2 FQNEAQ (reference sequence). This CDR3 comprises 14 residues. The CDR3 sequence: CASSSEGHYDGYTF. The CDR3 coding sequence is TGTGCCAGCAGCTCGGAAGGGCATTACGATGGCTACACCTTC. The variable domain in full, with the rest retrieved from reference TRBV7-9 and TRBJ1-2, is DTGVSQNPRHKITKRGQNVTFRCDPISEHNRLYWYRQTLGQGPEFLTYFQNEAQLEKSRLLSDRFSAERPKGSFSTLEIQRTEQGDSAMYLCASSSEGHYDGYTFGSGTRLTVV.

This sequence joins TRBV19 and TRBJ1-1, with D unresolved. V was pared by 4 bases and J by 5 bases, with 14 bases between. This CDR3 is built from 14 residues. Germline CDR1 LNHDA, CDR2 SQIVND (reference sequence). CDR3 bases: TGTGCCAGTAGTACCCCCGGGGTTCAAACTGAAGCTTTCTTT. It translates to CASSTPGVQTEAFF.

The sample holds a few counts of this clonotype. This chain uses TRBV7-6 with TRBJ2-7; the D gene is possibly TRBD2 (7 bases). Germline CDR1 reads SGHVS; CDR2 reads FNYEAQ. CDR3 length: 16 amino acids. V was clipped by 5 bases and J by 5 bases, with 22 bases between them. This CDR3 reads CASSPEEQGGWHEQYF. The CDR3 nucleotides are TGTGCCAGCAGCCCCGAGGAACAGGGAGGGTGGCACGAGCAGTACTTC.

This clonotype was detected many times. The chain has TRBV20-1 and TRBJ2-5; no clear D gene. The V and J ends lost 0 bases and 2 bases respectively, with 10 bases between them. CDR3 length: 14 amino acids. CDR1 DFQATT and CDR2 SNEGSKA come from the germline V gene (reference sequence). CDR3 residues: CSARDVTFQETQYF. DNA of the CDR3: TGCAGTGCTAGAGATGTCACTTTTCAAGAGACCCAGTACTTC.

This clonotype appeared a few times. The CDR3 DNA is TGTGCCATCAGTGAAGGGTCAGGGAGTCCCTACGAGCAGTACTTC. Translating gives CAISEGSGSPYEQYF. The rearrangement joins TRBV10-3 to TRBJ2-7; D is possibly TRBD1 or TRBD2 (5 bases each). V lost 3 bases, J lost 2 bases, and 14 bases lay in between. Germline V gene sequence: CDR1 ENHRY, CDR2 SYGVKD. This CDR3 is built from 15 residues.

A few counts support this clonotype. The chain joins TRBV4-1 to TRBJ1-1, with D tentatively TRBD1 (5 bases). Trimming removed 4 bases from V and 6 bases from J, with 12 bases in between. This CDR3 is built from 13 residues. Per germline, CDR1 MGHRA and CDR2 YSYEKL. The DNA for the CDR3 is TGCGCCAGCAGCCCCCAGGGTGGGGCTGAAGCTTTCTTT. Its translation is CASSPQGGAEAFF.

This clonotype was counted a few times. The chain employs TRBV20-1 and TRBJ2-5; 8 bases are shared with TRBD2. The CDR3 contains 13 residues. Looked up from germline, CDR1 is DFQATT and CDR2 is SNEGSKA (reference sequence). The trim removed 8 bases at V and 2 bases at J, leaving 7 bases unmatched. The CDR3 coding sequence is TGCAGTTCTATCGTAGCGGGACAAGAGACCCAGTACTTC. Its translation is CSSIVAGQETQYF.

This clonotype was counted once. The chain uses TRBV10-3 and TRBJ2-1, with D unresolved. CDR1 is ENHRY and CDR2 is SYGVKD in the germline V gene. The CDR3 runs 15 residues. Between the trimmed V and J ends, which lost 2 bases and 4 bases, there was a span of 12 bases. This chain's CDR3 is CAISEAQRPYNEQFF. The CDR3 bases are TGTGCCATCAGTGAGGCCCAGCGTCCATACAATGAGCAGTTCTTC.

This clonotype showed up many times. The gene calls are TRBV10-3 and TRBJ1-2; the match to TRBD1 covers 11 bases. The V gene's germline CDR1 is ENHRY and CDR2 SYGVKD. With V trimmed by 6 bases and J by 1 base, 7 bases remained unmatched. The CDR3 totals 16 residues. The CDR3 nucleotides are TGTGCCATCAGCGGGACAGGGGGTACGATTAACTATGGCTACACCTTC. Its protein is CAISGTGGTINYGYTF.

CDR3 amino acids: CSATQGAYEQYF. CDR3 sequence (DNA): TGCAGTGCTACCCAGGGGGCCTACGAGCAGTACTTC. The chain carries TRBV20-1 and TRBJ2-7, with 7 bases matching TRBD1. There are 12 residues in the CDR3. Trimming removed 4 bases from V and 2 bases from J; junction bases left unmatched: 2. The germline CDR1 and CDR2 sequences are DFQATT and SNEGSKA (reference sequence).

This clonotype came up many times. The V gene is TRBV6-1, the J gene TRBJ2-7, with D possibly TRBD2 on 6 matching bases. Germline V gene sequence: CDR1 MNHNS, CDR2 SASEGT. The CDR3 length is 16 residues. V gave up 7 bases and J gave up 6 bases, with 25 bases separating them. The CDR3 sequence: CASNTLSLAYGGEQYF. CDR3 coding DNA: TGTGCCAGCAATACTTTGAGCCTAGCGTATGGCGGCGAGCAGTACTTC.

The sample holds many counts of this clonotype. The CDR3 spells CASSLRLGNEKLFF. The CDR3 coding sequence is TGCGCCAGCAGCTTGCGGCTGGGTAATGAAAAACTGTTTTTT. The chain employs TRBV5-1 and TRBJ1-4; D remains unclear. The CDR3 runs to 14 residues. The germline V gene has CDR1 SGHRS and CDR2 YFSETQ. V was trimmed by 1 base and J by 4 bases, leaving 8 bases between them.

This clonotype occurred a few times. The gene calls are TRBV28 and TRBJ2-7; possible D gene TRBD2, 7 bases. Per the germline V gene, CDR1 is MDHEN and CDR2 is SYDVKM. V gave up 5 bases and J gave up 4 bases, with 18 bases separating them. The CDR3 totals 15 residues. The CDR3 spells CASSPLGGGAYEQYF. The CDR3 DNA reads TGTGCCAGCAGTCCGCTGGGGGGGGGCGCGTACGAGCAGTACTTC.

This clonotype was seen only a few times. This chain links TRBV7-9 with TRBJ1-2; TRBD1 might be the D (6 bases). Germline values: CDR1 SEHNR, CDR2 FQNEAQ (reference sequence). CDR3 size: 14 residues. V was clipped by 3 bases and J by 3 bases, with 11 bases between them. The CDR3 loop is CASSFSGVYYGYTF. DNA of the CDR3: TGTGCCAGCAGCTTCTCAGGGGTTTACTATGGCTACACCTTC.

The chain joins TRBV29-1 to TRBJ2-7, with D possibly matching TRBD1 (6 bases). Germline loops: CDR1 SQVTM, CDR2 ANQGSEA. The CDR3 is 15 amino acids. Between the trimmed V and J ends, which lost 5 bases and 0 bases, there was a span of 17 bases. CDR3 sequence: CSVRNRAPGSYEQYF. The CDR3 nucleotides are TGCAGCGTTCGTAACAGGGCGCCGGGCTCCTACGAGCAGTACTTC.

This clonotype was counted ten times or more. The J gene is TRBJ1-6, the V gene TRBV7-8; D is unresolved. Germline CDR1 reads SGHVS; CDR2 reads FQNEAQ. This CDR3 comprises 15 residues. V dropped 4 bases and J dropped 0 bases, with 7 bases sitting between them. The CDR3 DNA reads TGTGCCAGCAGCTCAGACATCTCCTATAATTCACCCCTCCACTTT. It yields the protein CASSSDISYNSPLHF.

This clonotype was counted at least ten times. The chain's CDR3 is CASSTRDGPSYEQYF. The DNA of the CDR3 is TGTGCCAGCAGTACCAGGGACGGACCCTCCTACGAGCAGTACTTC. The chain employs TRBV27 and TRBJ2-7; the D gene could be TRBD1 or TRBD2 (5 bases each). The germline V gene has CDR1 MNHEY and CDR2 SMNVEV (reference sequence). V lost 5 bases, J lost 0 bases, and 14 bases lay in between. The CDR3 length is 15 residues.

Of note for this clonotype: A read error is the likely source, as a far larger clone sits one nucleotide away. J is TRBJ2-7 and V is TRBV11-2; D ambiguous. The CDR3 is made up of 12 amino acids. Per germline, CDR1 SGHAT and CDR2 FQNNGV. This CDR3 reads CASSLGSYEQHF. The CDR3 nucleotides read TGTGCCAGCAGCTTAGGTTCCTACGAGCAGCACTTC. Full variable domain (remainder filled in from reference TRBV11-2 and TRBJ2-7): EAGVAQSPRYKIIEKRQSVAFWCNPISGHATLYWYQQILGQGPKLLIQFQNNGVVDDSQLPKDRFSAERLKGVDSTLKIQPAKLEDSAVYLCASSLGSYEQHFGPGTRLTVT.

There are a few counts of this clonotype. The genes are TRBV27 and TRBJ2-7; 9 positions agree with TRBD1. The CDR3 sequence is 15 residues long. Trimming removed 4 bases from V and 3 bases from J; junction bases left unmatched: 7. From germline, CDR1 is MNHEY and CDR2 SMNVEV (reference sequence). The CDR3 DNA sequence: TGTGCCAGCAGTTATACAGGGGGCCGGTACTACGAGCAGTACTTC. Residues: CASSYTGGRYYEQYF.

This clonotype was seen only a few times. The chain employs TRBV20-1 and TRBJ1-6; possible D gene TRBD1, 6 bases. The germline CDR1 and CDR2 sequences are DFQATT and SNEGSKA (reference sequence). The CDR3 extends over 14 amino acids. V was cut by 6 bases and J by 6 bases, with 15 bases left in between. CDR3 sequence (DNA): TGCAGTGCCCCATTAGGGGGAAGTAATTCACCCCTCCACTTT. Its translation: CSAPLGGSNSPLHF.

The chain recombines TRBV20-1 with TRBJ2-5; 11 positions agree with TRBD2. Unmatched junction bases numbered 8, after V lost 6 bases and J lost 5 bases. This CDR3 has 14 amino acids. CDR1 is DFQATT, CDR2 SNEGSKA, per germline (reference sequence). The CDR3 protein is CSARAASGGETQYF. The CDR3 region has the DNA TGCAGTGCCCGGGCCGCTAGCGGGGGGGAGACCCAGTACTTC.

The chain combines TRBV28 with TRBJ2-3; D not certain. V lost 5 bases to trimming and J lost 1 base, with 16 bases between them. The CDR3 is made up of 16 amino acids. CDR1 is MDHEN, CDR2 SYDVKM, per germline. CDR3 sequence (DNA): TGTGCCAGCAGTCCCCTTAAGGGTCGGGGCACAGATACGCAGTATTTT. Residues: CASSPLKGRGTDTQYF.

The sample holds a few counts of this clonotype. V gene TRBV5-1 combines with J gene TRBJ1-1; tentative D call: TRBD1 (6 bases). This CDR3 has 14 residues. CDR1 is SGHRS and CDR2 is YFSETQ in the germline V gene. The V gene lost 5 bases and the J gene lost 4 bases, with 15 bases spanning the gap. The CDR3 bases are TGCGCCAGCAGTCTGAACAGGGAAAGCACTGAAGCTTTCTTT. Encoded protein: CASSLNRESTEAFF.

This clonotype was found many times. The chain recombines TRBV6-1 with TRBJ2-7; 8 bases are shared with TRBD1. This CDR3 comprises 14 residues. Germline assignment: CDR1 MNHNS and CDR2 SASEGT. Trimming cost V 8 bases and J 0 bases; bases outside gene matches: 6. This CDR3 reads CASQEDRVSYEQYF. In nucleotides, the CDR3 is TGTGCCAGCCAAGAGGACAGGGTCTCCTACGAGCAGTACTTC.

Details on this clonotype: A much larger clone sits a single nucleotide away, making a read error possible. This rearrangement joins TRBV5-8 to TRBJ1-2; possibly TRBD1 for D (6 bases). CDR1 is SGHTS, CDR2 YDEGEE, per germline. The CDR3 is 15 amino acids. The CDR3 DNA sequence: TGTGCCAGCAGCTTGGTAGGACAGCTCCTCTATGGCCACACCTTC. This sequence encodes CASSLVGQLLYGHTF.